This T cell receptor (beta chain) was captured in a study of CD8 T cells in ankylosing spondylitis. Study results and caveats: The authors reported significant enrichment of disease-linked clones in matched ankylosing spondylitis synovial fluid. Roughly eight highly homologous variants made up a TCR beta motif that seemed to typify ankylosing spondylitis blood. Disease-linked clones bore a CD8+ phenotype, appearing relatively rarely in peripheral blood.

V gave up 6 bases and J gave up 4 bases, with 10 bases separating them. The CDR3 is made up of 13 amino acids. Germline-derived CDR1 and CDR2 are SGHTA and FQGTGA. As to this clonotype: Its antigen is as yet unknown.

Researchers built TCR beta libraries using quantitative 5'-RACE with molecular barcodes. Each CDR3 protein is one row after TCRdb ran MiXCR on the 5' RACE reads. The repertoire holds fewer than 250,000 distinct CDR3 sequences, roughly 24% seen once, with 6.6% in the top ten. The source of this sequence is a male donor with ankylosing spondylitis or in good health (not recorded which). Sequenced: blood, either unsorted or a sorted T cell fraction (not recorded which). The J gene is TRBJ2-1, the V gene TRBV7-3; D not certain. The CDR3 spells CASRLDWYNEQFF. The CDR3 DNA follows: TGTGCCAGCAGGTTAGACTGGTACAATGAGCAGTTCTTC.